The 10 T cell receptor beta chains listed next were all sequenced from one sample in a study of blood T cell repertoires in COVID-19. Here immunoSEQ multiplex PCR was the method, and the copy in TCRdb shows in-frame clones only, minus some. The sample records tens of thousands of clones, 65% to 90% being singletons. Sequenced material: peripheral blood. These TCRs come from a human donor in a cohort sampled during active COVID-19.

The chain recombines TRBV18 with TRBJ1-3; the D gene is possibly TRBD1 (5 bases). From germline, CDR1 is KGHSH and CDR2 LQKENI. The CDR3 length is 17 residues. Trimming took off 0 bases at V and 0 bases at J, with 12 bases between the two ends. Here the CDR3 DNA reads TGTGCCAGCTCACCACCGAGTGTGGGGCTCTCTGGAAACACCATATATTTT. Protein: CASSPPSVGLSGNTIYF.

The chain uses TRBV9 and TRBJ2-3; D may be TRBD2 (5 bases). This CDR3 has 12 amino acids. Germline V lookup: CDR1 SGDLS, CDR2 YYNGEE. V was trimmed by 1 base and J by 9 bases, leaving 9 bases between them. CDR3 in amino acids: CASSVQPGTQYF. For the CDR3, the DNA is TGTGCCAGCAGCGTACAACCGGGGACGCAGTATTTT.

This clone was seen once. The chain recombines TRBV24-1 with TRBJ2-5; 12 bases are a match to TRBD1. Trimming took 3 bases from V and 5 from J; bases not matched to a gene: 6. The CDR3 runs 16 residues. CDR1 KGHDR and CDR2 SFDVKD come from the germline V gene. The CDR3 is CATSDPGQGAGETQYF. DNA for the CDR3: TGTGCCACCAGTGATCCGGGACAGGGGGCTGGGGAGACCCAGTACTTC.

This clone has just one count. The V and J genes are TRBV19 and TRBJ2-1; a weak D match, TRBD2 (6 bases). The V gene lost 6 bases and the J gene lost 8 bases, with 14 bases spanning the gap. The CDR3 loop spans 13 amino acids. Germline V CDR1 and CDR2: LNHDA, SQIVND (reference sequence). This CDR3 reads CASSTSRVHEQFF. The CDR3 coding sequence is TGTGCCAGTAGCACTAGCAGGGTCCATGAGCAGTTCTTC.

V is TRBV2 and J is TRBJ1-3; TRBD1 is a possible D gene (5 bases). The V gene lost 5 bases and the J gene lost 1 base, with 15 bases spanning the gap. In germline, CDR1 is SNHLY, CDR2 FYNNEI. The CDR3 runs 16 residues. Here the CDR3 DNA reads TGTGCCAGCAGTAAAGGCGGGGGGTATTCTGGAAACACCATATATTTT. Its protein is CASSKGGGYSGNTIYF.

The chain recombines TRBV10-3 with TRBJ2-1; 11 bases match TRBD2. Germline values: CDR1 ENHRY, CDR2 SYGVKD. This CDR3 region has 16 residues. V trimming: 4 bases; J trimming: 2 bases; junction bases outside the gene matches: 4. The CDR3 sequence: CAISGASGGTYNEQFF. Here the CDR3 DNA reads TGTGCCATCAGTGGTGCTAGCGGGGGGACCTACAATGAGCAGTTCTTC.

J is TRBJ2-7 and V is TRBV15; TRBD1 is a possible D gene (6 bases). CDR3 size: 14 residues. V shed 1 base and J shed 3 bases, with 10 bases lying between them. The germline CDR1 and CDR2 sequences are LNHNV and YYDKDF (reference sequence). The CDR3 DNA reads as TGTGCCACCAGCAGAGCTGAACAGGGCTACGAGCAGTACTTC. Translated: CATSRAEQGYEQYF.

V and J are TRBV28 and TRBJ1-6; 9 nucleotides line up with TRBD1. The CDR3 runs to 18 residues. Losses at the gene ends were 6 bases for V and 4 bases for J; bases not matched to a gene: 13. Germline V gives CDR1 MDHEN, CDR2 SYDVKM. In nucleotides, the CDR3 is TGTGCCAGCAGCCCCCGCCGGGACAGGGAACAATATAATTCACCCCTCCACTTT. This gives the protein CASSPRRDREQYNSPLHF.

This chain joins TRBV5-1 and TRBJ2-3; the D is unclear. V lost 0 bases, J lost 0 bases, and 8 bases lay in between. The CDR3 loop spans 15 amino acids. In germline, CDR1 is SGHRS, CDR2 YFSETQ. The DNA for the CDR3 is TGCGCCAGCAGCTTGGGTTTCCCAAGCACAGATACGCAGTATTTT. Its protein product is CASSLGFPSTDTQYF.

The V and J genes are TRBV7-9 and TRBJ2-1; 12 nucleotides align to TRBD2. Losses at the gene ends were 7 bases for V and 3 bases for J; bases not matched to a gene: 1. The CDR3 consists of 14 residues. Germline CDR1 is SEHNR and CDR2 is FQNEAQ (reference sequence). The CDR3 nucleotides read TGTGCCAGCAAGACTAGCGGGAGCTACAATGAGCAGTTCTTC. Translated, it gives CASKTSGSYNEQFF.